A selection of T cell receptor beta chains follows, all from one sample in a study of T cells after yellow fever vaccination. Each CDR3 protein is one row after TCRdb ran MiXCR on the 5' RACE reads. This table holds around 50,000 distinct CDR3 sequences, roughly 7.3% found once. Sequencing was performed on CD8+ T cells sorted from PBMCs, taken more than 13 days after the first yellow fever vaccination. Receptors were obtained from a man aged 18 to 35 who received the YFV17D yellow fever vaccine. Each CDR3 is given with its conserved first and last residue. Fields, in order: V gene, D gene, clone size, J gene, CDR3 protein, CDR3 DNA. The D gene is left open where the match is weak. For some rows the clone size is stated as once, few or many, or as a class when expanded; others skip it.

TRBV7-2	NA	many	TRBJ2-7	CASSFYQGLYEQYF	TGTGCCAGCAGCTTCTACCAGGGCCTCTACGAGCAGTACTTC
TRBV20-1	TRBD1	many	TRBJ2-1	CSANSLSGQGPYNEQFF	TGCAGTGCTAACTCGTTATCGGGACAGGGCCCCTACAATGAGCAGTTCTTC
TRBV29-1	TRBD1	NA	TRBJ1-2	CSGRQGVYGYTF	TGCAGCGGCCGACAGGGGGTCTATGGCTACACCTTC
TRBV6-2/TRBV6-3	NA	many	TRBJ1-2	CAAQGTNYGYTF	TGTGCCGCCCAGGGAACTAACTATGGCTACACCTTC
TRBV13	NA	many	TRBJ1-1	CASSLRLEAFF	TGTGCCAGCAGCTTACGGCTCGAAGCTTTCTTT
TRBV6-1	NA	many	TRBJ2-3	CAINAGTYWDTQYF	TGTGCCATCAATGCCGGGACTTACTGGGATACGCAGTATTTT
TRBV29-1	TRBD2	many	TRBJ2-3	CSVTPGLALDTQYF	TGCAGCGTTACCCCGGGACTAGCGTTAGATACGCAGTATTTT
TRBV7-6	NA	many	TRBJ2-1	CASSAGLAEQFF	TGTGCCAGCAGCGCCGGACTCGCCGAGCAGTTCTTC
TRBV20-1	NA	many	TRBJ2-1	CSARDRREQFF	TGCAGTGCTAGAGATCGACGGGAGCAGTTCTTC
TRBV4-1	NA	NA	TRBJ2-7	CASSQSGAAYEQYF	TGCGCCAGCAGCCAATCTGGAGCGGCCTACGAGCAGTACTTC
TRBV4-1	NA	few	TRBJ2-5	CASSQDGEGWETQYF	TGCGCCAGCAGCCAAGATGGCGAGGGCTGGGAGACCCAGTACTTC
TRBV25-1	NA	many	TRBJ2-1	CASSELRRNEQFF	TGTGCCAGCAGTGAGCTTCGTCGCAATGAGCAGTTCTTC
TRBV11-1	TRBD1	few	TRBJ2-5	CASSLLGTGGPLQETQYF	TGTGCCAGCAGCCTCTTGGGGACAGGGGGACCCCTTCAAGAGACCCAGTACTTC
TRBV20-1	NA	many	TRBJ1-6	CSARVTGLGNSPLHF	TGCAGTGCTAGAGTAACGGGTCTGGGGAATTCACCCCTCCACTTT
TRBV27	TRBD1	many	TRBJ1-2	CASTPTGTNYGYTF	TGTGCCAGCACCCCGACAGGGACTAACTATGGCTACACCTTC
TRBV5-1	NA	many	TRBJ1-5	CASSLMPGQPQHF	TGCGCCAGCAGCTTGATGCCTGGGCAGCCCCAGCATTTT
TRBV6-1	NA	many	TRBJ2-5	CASSQGVGYQETQYF	TGTGCCAGCAGCCAAGGGGTCGGGTACCAAGAGACCCAGTACTTC
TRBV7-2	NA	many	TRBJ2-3	CASSLESGTDTQYF	TGTGCCAGCAGCTTAGAATCGGGCACAGATACGCAGTATTTT
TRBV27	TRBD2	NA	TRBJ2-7	CASSLAGRSPYEQYF	TGTGCCAGCAGTTTGGCCGGGAGGTCCCCCTACGAGCAGTACTTC
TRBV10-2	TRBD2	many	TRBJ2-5	CASSPRGRAQYF	TGCGCCAGCAGTCCCCGTGGGAGGGCCCAGTACTTC
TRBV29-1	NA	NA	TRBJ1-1	CSVRFSGTEAFF	TGCAGCGTTCGATTCAGTGGGACTGAAGCTTTCTTT
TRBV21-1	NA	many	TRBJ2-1	CASSKGCGEQFF	TGTGCCAGCAGCAAAGGCTGCGGCGAGCAGTTCTTC
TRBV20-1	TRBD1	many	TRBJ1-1	CSARPSGTGGDTEAFF	TGCAGTGCTAGACCGTCGGGGACAGGAGGGGACACTGAAGCTTTCTTT
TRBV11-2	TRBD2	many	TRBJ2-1	CASSTAGGLSSYNEQFF	TGTGCCAGCAGCACTGCGGGGGGCCTAAGCTCCTACAATGAGCAGTTCTTC
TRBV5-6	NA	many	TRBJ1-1	CASSSGGVLNTEAFF	TGTGCCAGCAGCTCCGGAGGGGTACTGAACACTGAAGCTTTCTTT
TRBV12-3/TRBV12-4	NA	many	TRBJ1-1	CASPGPGTEAFF	TGTGCCAGTCCCGGTCCGGGCACTGAAGCTTTCTTT
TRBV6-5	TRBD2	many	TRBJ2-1	CASTSTSGGISYNEQFF	TGTGCCAGCACCTCGACTAGCGGGGGGATTTCCTACAATGAGCAGTTCTTC
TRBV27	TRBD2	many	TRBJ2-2	CASSFRLAAAGELFF	TGTGCCAGCAGTTTTCGGCTAGCGGCCGCCGGGGAGCTGTTTTTT
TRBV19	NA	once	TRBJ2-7	CASSILESSYEQYF	TGTGCCAGTAGTATCTTGGAGAGCTCCTACGAGCAGTACTTC
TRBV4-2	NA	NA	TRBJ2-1	CASSPGVRYNEQFF	TGTGCCAGCAGCCCCGGGGTCCGGTACAATGAGCAGTTCTTC
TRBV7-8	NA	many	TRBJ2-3	CASSLEVSLEQYF	TGTGCCAGCAGCTTAGAAGTTAGCTTGGAGCAGTATTTT
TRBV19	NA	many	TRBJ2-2	CASSIQGWSTGELFF	TGTGCCAGTAGTATCCAAGGGTGGAGCACCGGGGAGCTGTTTTTT
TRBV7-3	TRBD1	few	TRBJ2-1	CASSLGQGANNEQFF	TGTGCCAGCAGCTTAGGACAGGGGGCCAACAATGAGCAGTTCTTC
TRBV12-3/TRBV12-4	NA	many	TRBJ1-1	CASSLAGGNTEAFF	TGTGCCAGCAGTTTAGCTGGCGGGAACACTGAAGCTTTCTTT
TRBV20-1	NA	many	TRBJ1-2	CSARDYGRDYGYTF	TGCAGTGCTAGAGATTACGGCAGGGACTATGGCTACACCTTC
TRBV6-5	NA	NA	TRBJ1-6	CASSYSIFDRRHF	TGTGCCAGCAGTTACTCGATTTTCGACAGGAGGCACTTT
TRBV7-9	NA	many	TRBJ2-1	CASSLSEVEQFF	TGTGCCAGCAGCTTAAGCGAAGTTGAGCAGTTCTTC
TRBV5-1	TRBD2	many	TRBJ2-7	CASSFSSGGPYEQYF	TGCGCCAGCAGCTTTAGCAGCGGGGGGCCTTACGAGCAGTACTTC
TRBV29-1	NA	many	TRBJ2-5	CSVVTPEGETQYF	TGCAGCGTTGTTACCCCTGAGGGCGAGACCCAGTACTTC
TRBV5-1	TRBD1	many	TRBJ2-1	CASSPDRGIEQFF	TGCGCCAGCAGCCCCGACAGGGGGATTGAGCAGTTCTTC
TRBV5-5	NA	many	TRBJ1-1	CASSPGPPGGTEAFF	TGTGCCAGCAGCCCTGGCCCTCCGGGTGGCACTGAAGCTTTCTTT
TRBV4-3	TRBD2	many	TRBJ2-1	CASSNQLAGGLYNEQFF	TGCGCCAGCAGCAACCAGTTAGCGGGGGGCCTATACAATGAGCAGTTCTTC
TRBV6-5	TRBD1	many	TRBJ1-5	CASGPGQGVNQPQHF	TGTGCCAGCGGGCCGGGACAGGGGGTCAATCAGCCCCAGCATTTT
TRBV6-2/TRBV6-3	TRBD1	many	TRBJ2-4	CASSPVDRVVKNIQYF	TGTGCCAGCAGTCCCGTAGACAGGGTGGTCAAAAACATTCAGTACTTC
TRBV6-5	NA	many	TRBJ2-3	CASSYSPQLLSTDTQYF	TGTGCCAGCAGTTACTCACCCCAGCTTCTTAGCACAGATACGCAGTATTTT
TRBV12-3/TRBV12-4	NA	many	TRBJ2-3	CASSLVLRWLADTQYF	TGTGCCAGCAGTTTAGTACTTCGTTGGTTGGCAGATACGCAGTATTTT
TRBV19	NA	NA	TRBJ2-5	CASSIAGRPETQYF	TGTGCCAGTAGTATAGCAGGCCGCCCGGAGACCCAGTACTTC
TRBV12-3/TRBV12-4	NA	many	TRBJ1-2	CASSSGGYGYTF	TGTGCCAGCAGTTCCGGGGGTTATGGCTACACCTTC
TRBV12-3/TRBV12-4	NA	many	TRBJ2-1	CASSRRGRQFF	TGTGCCAGCAGTCGTCGTGGTCGGCAGTTCTTC
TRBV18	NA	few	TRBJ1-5	CASSPWQGQNQPQHF	TGTGCCAGCTCACCATGGCAGGGACAAAATCAGCCCCAGCATTTT
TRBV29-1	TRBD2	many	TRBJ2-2	CSAVSGAGELFF	TGCAGCGCCGTTAGCGGGGCCGGGGAGCTGTTTTTT
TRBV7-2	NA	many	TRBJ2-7	CASSLGDTPWDEQYF	TGTGCCAGCAGCTTAGGGGACACCCCGTGGGACGAGCAGTACTTC
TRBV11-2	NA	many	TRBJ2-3	CASSYTDTQYF	TGTGCCAGCAGCTACACAGATACGCAGTATTTT
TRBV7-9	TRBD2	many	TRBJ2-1	CASSPGGYNEQFF	TGTGCCAGCAGCCCGGGGGGATACAATGAGCAGTTCTTC
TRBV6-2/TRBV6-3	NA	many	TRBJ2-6	CASSLFSGANVLTF	TGTGCCAGCAGTTTATTCTCTGGGGCCAACGTCCTGACTTTT
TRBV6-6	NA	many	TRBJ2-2	CASSYGRTGELFF	TGTGCCAGCAGTTACGGGCGCACCGGGGAGCTGTTTTTT
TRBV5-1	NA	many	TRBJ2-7	CASSVGQGLPYEQYF	TGCGCCAGCAGCGTCGGACAGGGACTACCCTACGAGCAGTACTTC